Sequencing of this TCR beta chain was carried out in a study of cytomegalovirus exposure and HLA in healthy donors. Study-level background: Early released data comprised tens of millions of unique TCRs from HLA-typed donors.

This CDR3 region has 14 residues. Trimming shortened V by 5 bases and J by 6 bases, and 14 bases separated the two germline ends. Looked up from germline, CDR1 is SEHNR and CDR2 is FQNEAQ (reference sequence). This clone turned up a few times. Its antigen is unknown. General study findings and limits: Reports state that TCR beta sequences accurately predicted most subjects' HLA-A and HLA-B alleles.

Both 60 Vbeta primers and 13 Jbeta primers went into the PCR. Profiling relied on immunoSEQ multiplex PCR, and the TCRdb table lists in-frame clones only, not all of them. The profile shows 40,000 to 45,000 clones, about half of them singletons. This chain links TRBV7-9 with TRBJ1-5, with D unresolved. The receptor was derived from a man aged 55 to 70 in good health and CMV-seronegative. Material: PBMCs. The DNA of the CDR3 is TGTGCCAGCAGCCTTGGAGAGGTCGGTCAGCCCCAGCATTTT. Amino acid sequence: CASSLGEVGQPQHF.